This TCR beta chain was obtained from a study of regulatory T cells in long-lasting Graves disease. The time point: persistent/refractory GD, antithyroid drugs over 5 years with positive TRAb. From PBMCs, RNA was extracted and then used to make the TCR library. With EDTA tubes as the receptacles, approximately 10 milliliters of peripheral blood were drawn. Combining iRepertoire HTBI primers with Arm-PCR of CDR3 regions, the authors built TCR beta libraries. Via MiXCR, TCRdb re-called the multiplex PCR reads, giving one row per CDR3 protein. This sample carries about 400,000 distinct CDR3 sequences, around 20% of them seen once, and the ten largest clones take under 25%. The V gene end was trimmed by 1 base and the J gene end by 1 base; junction bases not matched to a gene: 2. Germline V gives CDR1 SGHAT, CDR2 FQNNGV. There are 16 residues in the CDR3.

Sample: peripheral blood mononuclear cells (PBMCs), taken when the disease was refractory, from a patient treated with antithyroid drugs. This TCR was sampled from a female donor with Graves disease. The rearrangement joins TRBV11-2 to TRBJ2-1, with 9 bases aligning to TRBD2. The CDR3 sequence: CASSLGLAGSYNEQFF. CDR3 in DNA: TGTGCCAGCAGCTTAGGGCTAGCGGGATCCTACAATGAGCAGTTCTTC.